This T cell receptor beta chain was captured by sequencing in a study of T cell responses to AZD1222 COVID-19 vaccine. V lost 5 bases to trimming and J lost 4 bases, with 8 bases between them. The germline gives CDR1 MDHEN, CDR2 SYDVKM. This CDR3 spans 13 amino acids. A note on this clone: No antigen is known for it.

Produced via immunoSEQ multiplex PCR; TCRdb's table is partial and in-frame only. The data hold around 110,000 clones, with about 90% observed a single time. The study, taken as a whole, reports: Seropositivity was recorded at baseline in only a handful of AZD1222 recipients. Without day 14 samples, only post-peak T cell repertoires were studied. Clonal diversity may have been underestimated in mostly white British donors.

The chain couples TRBV28 to TRBJ2-2; weak D call: TRBD1 (5 bases). The material sequenced was peripheral blood, taken on day 0 of AZD1222 vaccination. The source is an adult in good health. DNA for the CDR3: TGTGCCAGCAGTCAGGGATTCACCGGGGAGCTGTTTTTT. Its protein product is CASSQGFTGELFF.